These 25 T cell receptor beta chains came from one sample sequenced in a study of cytomegalovirus exposure and HLA in healthy donors. The table came from immunoSEQ multiplex PCR; TCRdb's copy has only in-frame clones and leaves some out. The sample has 150,000 or so clones, just under 90% seen once. The specimen was PBMCs. The receptors stem from a woman in her 30s in good health and CMV-seropositive.

This chain joins TRBV7-3 and TRBJ2-5; tentatively, D is TRBD1 (6 bases). Trimming took 5 bases from V and 0 from J, leaving 7 bases between them. This CDR3 spans 13 amino acids. Germline assignment: CDR1 SGHTA and CDR2 FQGTGA. The CDR3 DNA reads TGTGCCAGCAGCCGGGACAACCAAGAGACCCAGTACTTC. Amino acids: CASSRDNQETQYF.

The chain carries TRBV4-1 and TRBJ2-5; 12 bases line up with TRBD2. V lost 1 base, J lost 5 bases, and 5 bases stayed unmatched. The CDR3 contains 16 residues. CDR1 is MGHRA and CDR2 is YSYEKL in the germline V gene. The CDR3 region has the DNA TGCGCCAGCAGCCAAGGGCGACTAGCGGGGGCGGAGACCCAGTACTTC. Translating it yields CASSQGRLAGAETQYF.

This clone was detected only once. The chain recombines TRBV18 with TRBJ2-7; 12 bases are a match to TRBD2. Germline CDR1 and CDR2: KGHSH and LQKENI. The CDR3 is 14 residues long. J was trimmed by 3 bases and V by 6 bases; bases with no gene match: 3. The CDR3 sequence: CASSSTSGSYEQYF. Here the CDR3 DNA reads TGTGCCAGCTCCTCGACTAGCGGGAGCTACGAGCAGTACTTC.

The rearrangement uses TRBV7-8 and TRBJ2-5; 8 bases fit TRBD2. Germline V CDR1 and CDR2: SGHVS, FQNEAQ. CDR3 length: 13 amino acids. J was trimmed by 3 bases and V by 7 bases; bases with no gene match: 4. CDR3: CASTGGGKETQYF. CDR3 sequence (DNA): TGTGCCAGCACGGGGGGGGGCAAAGAGACCCAGTACTTC. Combining the CDR3 with reference TRBV7-8 and TRBJ2-5 gives the whole variable domain GAGVSQSPRYKVAKRGQDVALRCDPISGHVSLFWYQQALGQGPEFLTYFQNEAQLDKSGLPSDRFFAERPEGSVSTLKIQRTQQEDSAVYLCASTGGGKETQYFGPGTRLLVL.

The chain recombines TRBV6-5 with TRBJ1-2; D might be TRBD1 (6 bases). CDR1 and CDR2 (germline): MNHEY, SVGAGI. The CDR3 spans 14 residues. Trimming cost V 6 bases and J 2 bases, with 13 bases left between them. The CDR3 bases are TGTGCCAGCAGACGGAGCCAGGGGAACTATGGCTACACCTTC. Translated: CASRRSQGNYGYTF.

This clone was observed a handful of times. V is TRBV27 and J is TRBJ1-5; D ambiguous. V gave up 3 bases and J gave up 0 bases, with 18 bases separating them. This CDR3 region has 18 residues. Germline V gene data show CDR1 as MNHEY and CDR2 as SMNVEV (reference sequence). As DNA, the CDR3 is TGTGCCAGCAGTTTCTCTGGAGGAGGGCTGCTTAGCAATCAGCCCCAGCATTTT. Its protein is CASSFSGGGLLSNQPQHF.

The chain is built from TRBV7-9 and TRBJ2-7; 8 nucleotides line up with TRBD1. The length of the CDR3 is 14 residues. V trimming: 4 bases; J trimming: 0 bases; junction bases outside the gene matches: 2. CDR1 and CDR2 (germline): SEHNR, FQNEAQ (reference sequence). CDR3 coding DNA: TGTGCCAGCAGCTCCGGGACAGGCTCCTACGAGCAGTACTTC. Translated, it gives CASSSGTGSYEQYF.

This chain links TRBV5-1 with TRBJ2-3, with 11 bases lining up with TRBD2. The germline gives CDR1 SGHRS, CDR2 YFSETQ. CDR3 length: 17 residues. The ends lost 4 bases at V and 0 bases at J; junction bases unmatched: 7. The CDR3 loop reads CASSHDLAGGSTDTQYF. As DNA, the CDR3 is TGCGCCAGCAGCCACGACCTAGCGGGAGGTAGCACAGATACGCAGTATTTT.

This chain joins TRBV5-4 and TRBJ2-5; possibly TRBD1 for D (6 bases). V was shortened by 0 bases and J by 5 bases, with 17 bases between the two germline ends. Germline V CDR1 and CDR2: SGHNT, YYREEE (reference sequence). There are 16 residues in the CDR3. The CDR3 spells CASSLEGQRASETQYF. CDR3 coding DNA: TGTGCCAGCAGCTTGGAGGGACAACGGGCCAGCGAGACCCAGTACTTC.

V and J are TRBV5-8 and TRBJ2-1; perhaps TRBD2 as D (5 bases). The CDR3 loop spans 14 amino acids. CDR1 SGHTS and CDR2 YDEGEE come from the germline V gene. Deletions cut 1 base from V and 6 bases from J, with 11 bases between. The CDR3 protein is CASSLKRRVNEQFF. CDR3 nucleotide sequence: TGTGCCAGCAGCTTGAAGCGGAGAGTCAATGAGCAGTTCTTC.

The rearrangement uses TRBV5-6 and TRBJ2-1, with 13 bases that match TRBD2. CDR1 is SGHDT and CDR2 is YYEEEE in the germline V gene. J was trimmed by 3 bases and V by 4 bases; bases with no gene match: 10. The CDR3 spans 18 residues. Here the CDR3 DNA reads TGTGCCAGCAGCCCTGGACTAGCGGGAGCCCCCTACTACAATGAGCAGTTCTTC. Encoded protein: CASSPGLAGAPYYNEQFF.

The rearrangement joins TRBV19 to TRBJ2-1; D uncertain. V lost 7 bases, J lost 0 bases, and 10 bases lay in between. CDR1 and CDR2 from the germline V gene are LNHDA and SQIVND (reference sequence). The CDR3 sequence is 14 residues long. The CDR3 reads CASKRLSSYNEQFF. The CDR3 DNA reads as TGTGCCAGTAAACGGTTAAGCTCCTACAATGAGCAGTTCTTC. Full variable domain (rest looked up from reference TRBV19 and TRBJ2-1): DGGITQSPKYLFRKEGQNVTLSCEQNLNHDAMYWYRQDPGQGLRLIYYSQIVNDFQKGDIAEGYSVSREKKESFPLTVTSAQKNPTAFYLCASKRLSSYNEQFFGPGTRLTVL.

This chain links TRBV6-1 with TRBJ2-7; D is possibly TRBD1 (6 bases). Germline loops: CDR1 MNHNS, CDR2 SASEGT. V was trimmed by 8 bases and J by 6 bases, leaving 17 bases between them. The CDR3 length is 13 residues. This chain's CDR3 is CASGLLGGSEQYF. The CDR3 DNA reads TGTGCCAGCGGGCTGCTTGGGGGCTCCGAGCAGTACTTC.

Only one count was recorded for this clone. CDR3 region: CASSGRAFGANVLTF. The CDR3 DNA sequence: TGCGCCAGCAGCGGGAGGGCGTTTGGGGCCAACGTCCTGACTTTC. This chain joins TRBV5-1 and TRBJ2-6, with 7 nucleotides matching TRBD2. With 4 bases clipped from V and 3 bases from J, the junction kept 4 bases outside the gene matches. Germline-derived CDR1 and CDR2 are SGHRS and YFSETQ. This CDR3 has 15 residues.

The V gene is TRBV5-1, the J gene TRBJ2-3; perhaps TRBD1 as D (5 bases). CDR1 is SGHRS and CDR2 is YFSETQ in the germline V gene. The CDR3 spans 12 residues. V lost 4 bases, J lost 6 bases, and 9 bases lay in between. The CDR3 here is CASSIQADTQYF. As DNA, the CDR3 is TGCGCCAGCAGCATACAGGCTGATACGCAGTATTTT.

The V call is TRBV9, the J call TRBJ2-1, with 8 positions matching TRBD1. Trimming took 5 bases from V and 4 from J; bases not matched to a gene: 11. Germline assignment: CDR1 SGDLS and CDR2 YYNGEE. CDR3 length: 16 residues. CDR3: CASSFRGGTGYNEQFF. CDR3 nucleotide sequence: TGTGCCAGCAGTTTCAGGGGTGGGACAGGTTACAATGAGCAGTTCTTC.

The rearrangement links TRBV21-1 to TRBJ2-7; the table's D call, TRBD1, has no DNA check behind it. TRBV21-1 is annotated as a pseudogene. The CDR3 extends over 14 amino acids. The CDR3, as DNA: TGTGCCAGCAGCGTACAGGGGGCCTCCTACGAGCAGTACTTC. Translated, it gives CASSVQGASYEQYF.

The chain is built from TRBV15 and TRBJ2-1, with 7 bases lining up with TRBD2. Trimming removed 7 bases from V and 4 bases from J; junction bases left unmatched: 7. The CDR3 runs to 14 residues. Germline loops: CDR1 LNHNV, CDR2 YYDKDF (reference sequence). CDR3: CATTRDYPYNEQFF. The CDR3 nucleotides are TGTGCCACCACCCGGGACTACCCGTACAATGAGCAGTTCTTC.

This chain joins TRBV5-8 and TRBJ2-3, with 14 nucleotides matching TRBD2. Germline values: CDR1 SGHTS, CDR2 YDEGEE. V dropped 4 bases and J dropped 4; count of bases not matched to a gene: 2. The CDR3 totals 15 residues. The CDR3 DNA reads as TGTGCCAGCAGCCTGACTAGCGGGAGGGCAGATACGCAGTATTTT. This encodes CASSLTSGRADTQYF.

The J gene is TRBJ1-5, the V gene TRBV28, with 7 bases matching TRBD1. The CDR3 is 17 amino acids. The germline V gene has CDR1 MDHEN and CDR2 SYDVKM. V dropped 4 bases and J dropped 2; count of bases not matched to a gene: 11. CDR3 nucleotide sequence: TGTGCCAGCAGTTCCTCCTCGACAGGGAAGGGCAATCAGCCCCAGCATTTT. This sequence encodes CASSSSSTGKGNQPQHF. The variable domain in full, completed from reference TRBV28 and TRBJ1-5, reads DVKVTQSSRYLVKRTGEKVFLECVQDMDHENMFWYRQDPGLGLRLIYFSYDVKMKEKGDIPEGYSVSREKKERFSLILESASTNQTSMYLCASSSSSTGKGNQPQHFGDGTRLSIL.

The gene calls are TRBV9 and TRBJ2-3; D remains unclear. The CDR3 has 14 residues. Germline CDR1 and CDR2: SGDLS and YYNGEE. V was cut by 0 bases and J by 0 bases, with 5 bases left in between. Written as DNA, the CDR3 is TGTGCCAGCAGCGTAGGAGGTAGCACAGATACGCAGTATTTT. As protein: CASSVGGSTDTQYF. Full variable domain (remainder filled in from reference TRBV9 and TRBJ2-3): DSGVTQTPKHLITATGQRVTLRCSPRSGDLSVYWYQQSLDQGLQFLIQYYNGEERAKGNILERFSAQQFPDLHSELNLSSLELGDSALYFCASSVGGSTDTQYFGPGTRLTVL.

The sample holds one count of this clone. The same CDR3 also results from other DNA sequences found in this sample. This CDR3 reads CASSPGTSGRAVNEQFF. The DNA of the CDR3 is TGTGCCAGCTCACCCGGGACTAGCGGGAGGGCCGTCAATGAGCAGTTCTTC. The chain couples TRBV18 to TRBJ2-1, with TRBD2 matching 16 bases. Per germline, CDR1 KGHSH and CDR2 LQKENI. The V and J ends lost 3 bases and 6 bases, in that order; junction bases with no gene match: 5. This CDR3 has 17 amino acids.

The chain carries TRBV7-3 and TRBJ2-3; TRBD2 might be the D (6 bases). Per germline, CDR1 SGHTA and CDR2 FQGTGA. V gave up 1 base and J gave up 2 bases, with 13 bases separating them. CDR3 size: 16 residues. The CDR3 region is CASSLRSAGPTDTQYF. The CDR3 DNA sequence: TGTGCCAGCAGCTTAAGGTCTGCGGGACCCACAGATACGCAGTATTTT.

The chain carries TRBV4-1 and TRBJ2-2; 8 nucleotides line up with TRBD2. The ends lost 1 base at V and 3 bases at J; junction bases unmatched: 10. The V gene's germline CDR1 is MGHRA and CDR2 YSYEKL. The CDR3 runs to 18 residues. Here the CDR3 reads CASSQGGSGSPDTGELFF. The CDR3 DNA sequence: TGCGCCAGCAGCCAAGGAGGAAGCGGGAGTCCGGACACCGGGGAGCTGTTTTTT.

J is TRBJ1-4 and V is TRBV2, with 10 bases matching TRBD1. Germline V gives CDR1 SNHLY, CDR2 FYNNEI. After removal of 6 bases from V and 8 bases from J, the junction contained 15 bases not matched to a gene. The CDR3 length is 17 residues. DNA for the CDR3: TGTGCCAGCAGCTGGGGACCTCGGACAGGGGGGGAAGAAAAACTGTTTTTT. This gives the protein CASSWGPRTGGEEKLFF.